This TCR beta chain was recorded in a study of shared clonotypes between healthy human individuals. About the research overall: Per donor, CD8 memory used one plate, CD8 naive used two, CD4 memory used three and CD4 naive used three.

Study conclusions and caveats: Among donors, clonotype sharing was expected to be affected by sequencing depth. Among non-shared clonotypes, generation probabilities were lower than among those shared by all four donors.

The count of this clone is one. The antigen is undetermined. Produced via immunoSEQ multiplex PCR; TCRdb's table is partial and in-frame only. The table shows approximately 640,000 clones, with about two thirds occurring only once. Between the trimmed V and J ends, which lost 4 bases and 5 bases, there was a span of 15 bases. Germline values: CDR1 LNHDA, CDR2 SQIVND (reference sequence). The CDR3 runs to 14 residues. This receptor was identified in a woman aged 25-40 years in good health. The J gene is TRBJ2-7, the V gene TRBV19; TRBD2 might be the D (5 bases). Specimen: memory CD4+ T cells sorted from blood. Subset indicated: CD45RA-negative fraction. CDR3: CASSNLSGVHEQYF. DNA of the CDR3: TGTGCCAGTAGTAACCTCAGCGGCGTCCACGAGCAGTACTTC.